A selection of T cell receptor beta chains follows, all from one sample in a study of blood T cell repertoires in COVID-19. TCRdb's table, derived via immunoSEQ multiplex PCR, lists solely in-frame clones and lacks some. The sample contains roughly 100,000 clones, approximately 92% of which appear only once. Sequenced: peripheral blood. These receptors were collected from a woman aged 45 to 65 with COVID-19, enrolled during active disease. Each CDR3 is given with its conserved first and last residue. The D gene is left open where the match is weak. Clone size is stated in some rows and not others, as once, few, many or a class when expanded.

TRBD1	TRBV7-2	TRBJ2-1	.	TGTGCCAGCAGCGTCCAGGGGGAGCCCTACAATGAGCAGTTCTTC	CASSVQGEPYNEQFF
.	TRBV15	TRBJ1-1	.	TGTGCCACCAGCAGGGGGGGGAACACTGAAGCTTTCTTT	CATSRGGNTEAFF
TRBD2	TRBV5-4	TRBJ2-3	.	TGTGCCAGCAGTCCTACTAGCGGGGGCCCCCTCATCACAGATACGCAGTATTTT	CASSPTSGGPLITDTQYF
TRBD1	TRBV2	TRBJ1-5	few	TGTGCCAGCAGTGAAATAGGGGGCAGCAATCAGCCCCAGCATTTT	CASSEIGGSNQPQHF
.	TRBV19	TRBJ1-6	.	TGTGCCAGTAGAGGGGGTTCCCTCCACTTT	CASRGGSLHF
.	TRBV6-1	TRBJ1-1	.	TGTGCCAGCAGTGAATCAGGGATGGTGACTGAAGCTTTCTTT	CASSESGMVTEAFF
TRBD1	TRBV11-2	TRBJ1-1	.	TGTGCCAGCAGCTTGCACGGGACAGGAGATTCTGAAGCTTTCTTT	CASSLHGTGDSEAFF
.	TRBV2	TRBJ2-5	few	TGTGCCAGCAGTGCCTCCCAGGGGAGAGAGACCCAGTACTTC	CASSASQGRETQYF
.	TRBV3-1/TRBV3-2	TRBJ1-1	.	TGTGCCAGCAGCCTCAGGAGGACTCTCAGCGGGAGCACTGAAGCTTTCTTT	CASSLRRTLSGSTEAFF
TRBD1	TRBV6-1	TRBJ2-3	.	TGTGCCAGCACTGACAGGGGCATCAGGACAGATACGCAGTATTTT	CASTDRGIRTDTQYF
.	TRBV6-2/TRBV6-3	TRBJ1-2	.	TGTGCCAGCAGTTTACAGGGCTATGGCTACACCTTC	CASSLQGYGYTF
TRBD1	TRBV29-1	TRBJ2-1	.	TGCAGGTGGGGACCGGGACAGCTTTACAATGAGCAGTTCTTC	CRWGPGQLYNEQFF
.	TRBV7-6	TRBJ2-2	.	TGTGCCAGCAGCTTAGATTTTGGGGGCGGCACCGGGGAGCTGTTTTTT	CASSLDFGGGTGELFF
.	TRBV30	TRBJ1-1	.	TGTGCCTGGAGTGTACAGGGATCAGGGATGACTGAAGCTTTCTTT	CAWSVQGSGMTEAFF
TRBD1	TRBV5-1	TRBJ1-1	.	TGCGCCAGCAGAGGGCCATCGGGACAGGGAGGAACTGAAGCTTTCTTT	CASRGPSGQGGTEAFF
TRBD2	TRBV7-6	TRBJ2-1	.	TGTGCCAGCAGCTTAACTAGCGGAGACTACAATGAGCAGTTCTTC	CASSLTSGDYNEQFF
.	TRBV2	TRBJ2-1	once	TGTGCCAGCAGTCCGGACAGTCGAACTTACAATGAGCAGTTCTTC	CASSPDSRTYNEQFF
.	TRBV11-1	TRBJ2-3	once	TGTGCCAGCAGCCCTGCCGACAGGTTTCGAGATACGCAGTATTTT	CASSPADRFRDTQYF